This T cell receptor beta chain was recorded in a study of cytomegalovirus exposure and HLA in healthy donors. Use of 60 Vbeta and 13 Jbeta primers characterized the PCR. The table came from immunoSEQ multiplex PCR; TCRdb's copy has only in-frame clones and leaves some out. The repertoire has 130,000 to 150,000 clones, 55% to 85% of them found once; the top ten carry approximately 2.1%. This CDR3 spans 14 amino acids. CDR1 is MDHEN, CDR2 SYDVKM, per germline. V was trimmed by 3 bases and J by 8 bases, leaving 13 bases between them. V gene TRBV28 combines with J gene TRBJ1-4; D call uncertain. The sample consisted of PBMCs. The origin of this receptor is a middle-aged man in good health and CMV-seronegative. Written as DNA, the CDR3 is TGTGCCAGCAGTTTCCCAAGGACGGGAGAAAAACTGTTTTTT. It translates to CASSFPRTGEKLFF.